A single sample gave rise to the 5 T cell receptor beta chains below, sequenced in a study of OX40 agonist ivuxolimab in advanced cancers. Data came from immunoSEQ multiplex PCR; TCRdb stores just in-frame clones and leaves some out. The repertoire holds roughly 67,000 clones, with more than 75% as singletons. The source was CD4+ or CD8+ T cells sorted from blood, collected in a trial of the OX40 agonist ivuxolimab. The receptors shown here come from an adult with an advanced solid tumor such as melanoma, head and neck, liver or kidney cancer.

The chain is built from TRBV5-4 and TRBJ2-2; tentatively, D is TRBD1 (6 bases). The CDR3 totals 15 residues. The V end lost 0 bases, the J end lost 2 bases, and 8 bases lay between the germline ends. CDR1 is SGHNT, CDR2 YYREEE, per germline (reference sequence). The CDR3 DNA reads TGTGCCAGCAGCTTGGGACAGGTTAACACCGGGGAGCTGTTTTTT. Encoded protein: CASSLGQVNTGELFF.

Here the CDR3 DNA reads TGTGCCATAGGACTAGCGGGAAGCACAGATACGCAGTATTTT. Residues: CAIGLAGSTDTQYF. The J gene is TRBJ2-3, the V gene TRBV28, with 12 positions matching TRBD2. This CDR3 has 14 amino acids. CDR1 and CDR2 (germline): MDHEN, SYDVKM. Trimming cost V 10 bases and J 0 bases; bases outside gene matches: 2. The full variable domain, with the rest looked up from reference TRBV28 and TRBJ2-3, is DVKVTQSSRYLVKRTGEKVFLECVQDMDHENMFWYRQDPGLGLRLIYFSYDVKMKEKGDIPEGYSVSREKKERFSLILESASTNQTSMYLCAIGLAGSTDTQYFGPGTRLTVL.

The rearrangement uses TRBV5-1 and TRBJ2-2, with D perhaps matching TRBD1 (6 bases). The V end lost 0 bases, the J end lost 5 bases, and 20 bases lay between the germline ends. The CDR3 runs to 18 residues. Germline lookup yields CDR1 SGHRS and CDR2 YFSETQ. The DNA of the CDR3 is TGCGCCAGCAGCTTGGGGGATTATAGGACAGATGGGACCGGGGAGCTGTTTTTT. It translates to CASSLGDYRTDGTGELFF.

V gene TRBV7-9 combines with J gene TRBJ2-1, with D possibly matching TRBD2 (6 bases). The CDR3 is 17 amino acids. V dropped 2 bases and J dropped 4 bases, with 18 bases sitting between them. CDR1 and CDR2 (germline): SEHNR, FQNEAQ (reference sequence). CDR3 DNA: TGTGCCAGCAGCTTAAAGGGGACGGGAGTGCGGTACAATGAGCAGTTCTTC. This encodes CASSLKGTGVRYNEQFF.

V usage is TRBV19 and J usage is TRBJ1-5; D is possibly TRBD1 (5 bases). CDR1 and CDR2 from the germline V gene are LNHDA and SQIVND (reference sequence). The CDR3 spans 17 residues. Deletions cut 4 bases from V and 3 bases from J, with 19 bases between. CDR3 residues: CASSTPVGQGDNQPQHF. CDR3 bases: TGTGCCAGTAGTACCCCAGTGGGGCAGGGTGACAATCAGCCCCAGCATTTT.